The 9 T cell receptor beta chains in this list originate from one sample, sequenced in a study of T-cell reconstitution after alpha-beta-depleted transplantation in children (dated by TCRdb to about 2016). The library relied on PCR. Sequencing was carried out with an Illumina HiSeq 2500. TCR libraries were prepared with molecular barcoding, using unique molecular identifiers to normalize TCRbeta repertoire quantification. The raw public reads went through TCRdb reprocessing: fastp at Q25, MiXCR clone calling, in-frame beta chains kept. Rows are combined by CDR3 protein, so each entry shows the most common genes and DNA. The table for this sample lists some 350,000 distinct CDR3 sequences; 10% to 13% of them were counted only once. 2.4% of the sample comes from the top ten. The material sequenced was PBMCs from the stem cell graft donor, taken from the stem cell graft. All receptors derive from a human donor who donated a stem cell graft to a child with acute lymphoblastic leukemia.

This clonotype was picked up a small number of times. The V call is TRBV7-2, the J call TRBJ2-1, with D perhaps TRBD2 (5 bases). The CDR3 is 16 amino acids. V lost 2 bases, J lost 4 bases, and 15 bases lay in between. The germline gives CDR1 SGHTA, CDR2 FQGNSA. In DNA, the CDR3 is TGTGCCAGCAGCTTAAGGTCTAGTACGGGGTACAATGAGCAGTTCTTC. This encodes CASSLRSSTGYNEQFF.

The V call is TRBV4-1, the J call TRBJ1-6, with unresolved D. Germline CDR1 and CDR2: MGHRA and YSYEKL. V lost 6 bases and J 0 bases, leaving 9 bases between the germline ends. This CDR3 has 15 amino acids. CDR3 protein: CASRMELSYNSPLHF. The CDR3, as DNA: TGCGCCAGCAGAATGGAGCTCTCCTATAATTCACCCCTCCACTTT.

This clonotype was counted at least ten times. The chain joins TRBV6-2 or TRBV6-3 to TRBJ1-1, with D possibly TRBD1 on 6 matching bases. Trimming pared 0 bases from V and 0 bases from J, leaving 17 bases between. The V gene's germline CDR1 is MNHEY and CDR2 SVGEGT. This CDR3 region has 18 residues. CDR3 sequence (DNA): TGTGCCAGCAGTTACTCGCCCTACACGGGGACAATGAACACTGAAGCTTTCTTT. This codes for CASSYSPYTGTMNTEAFF.

In its sample, this clonotype was seen a few times. This sequence joins TRBV28 and TRBJ2-7; D unclear. CDR1 and CDR2 from the germline V gene are MDHEN and SYDVKM. The CDR3 loop spans 13 amino acids. Deletions cut 2 bases from V and 1 base from J, with 6 bases between. CDR3 DNA: TGTGCCAGCAGTTTAGCTATTTCCTACGAGCAGTACTTC. Its protein is CASSLAISYEQYF. Based on the CDR3 plus reference TRBV28 and TRBJ2-7, the full variable domain is DVKVTQSSRYLVKRTGEKVFLECVQDMDHENMFWYRQDPGLGLRLIYFSYDVKMKEKGDIPEGYSVSREKKERFSLILESASTNQTSMYLCASSLAISYEQYFGPGTRLTVT.

This chain uses TRBV3-1 with TRBJ1-2, with D possibly being TRBD1 (6 bases). Trimming cost V 1 base and J 5 bases, with 8 bases left between them. The CDR3 has 13 amino acids. CDR1 is LGHDT, CDR2 YNNKEL, per germline (reference sequence). The CDR3 DNA reads as TGTGCCAGCAGCCAAGCCGGACAGTATGGCTACACCTTC. Its protein is CASSQAGQYGYTF.

The chain combines TRBV7-8 with TRBJ2-3; 8 nucleotides line up with TRBD1. V lost 4 bases and J lost 3; bases outside the gene matches: 12. Germline V gene sequence: CDR1 SGHVS, CDR2 FQNEAQ. The CDR3 covers 17 residues. The DNA of the CDR3 is TGTGCCAGCAGCTCCCAACCGGGACAGGCTCGTACAGATACGCAGTATTTT. Translating gives CASSSQPGQARTDTQYF.

This clonotype has more than one count but fewer than ten. This chain connects TRBV12-3 or TRBV12-4 to TRBJ2-1; TRBD2 matches 7 bases. Germline trimming cut 2 bases from V and 4 bases from J; bases unmatched to any gene: 5. CDR3 size: 15 residues. The DNA of the CDR3 is TGTGCCAGCAGTTTAACGCTAGCGGATTACAATGAGCAGTTCTTC. Amino acids: CASSLTLADYNEQFF.

This clonotype turned up a few times. V gene TRBV12-3 or TRBV12-4 combines with J gene TRBJ2-2; D may be TRBD2 (6 bases). The CDR3 runs 12 residues. Between the trimmed V and J ends, which lost 5 bases and 10 bases, there was a span of 11 bases. In DNA form, the CDR3 reads TGTGCCAGCAGTCCGGGGGTAGAGGAGCTGTTTTTT. Amino acid sequence: CASSPGVEELFF.

This clonotype was detected only a few times. V usage is TRBV6-2 or TRBV6-3 and J usage is TRBJ2-2, with D possibly matching TRBD2 (5 bases). The CDR3 loop spans 14 amino acids. Trimming left V 6 bases short and J 1 base short, with 9 bases between. Germline-derived CDR1 and CDR2 are MNHEY and SVGEGT. CDR3 region: CASRKSGNTGELFF. CDR3 DNA: TGTGCCAGCAGGAAAAGCGGGAACACCGGGGAGCTGTTTTTT.